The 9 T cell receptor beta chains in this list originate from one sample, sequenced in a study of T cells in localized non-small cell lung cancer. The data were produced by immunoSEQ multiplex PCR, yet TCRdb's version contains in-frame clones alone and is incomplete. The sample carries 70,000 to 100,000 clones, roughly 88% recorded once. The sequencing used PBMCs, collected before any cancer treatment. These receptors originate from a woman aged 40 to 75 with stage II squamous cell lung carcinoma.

CDR3 amino acids: CASSPRDGAYGYTF. DNA for the CDR3: TGTGCCAGCTCCCCCCGGGACGGAGCCTATGGCTACACCTTC. The gene calls are TRBV18 and TRBJ1-2, with D possibly TRBD1 on 5 matching bases. Per germline, CDR1 KGHSH and CDR2 LQKENI. With 6 bases removed from V and 4 bases from J, the gap between germline ends came to 15 bases. This CDR3 contains 14 residues.

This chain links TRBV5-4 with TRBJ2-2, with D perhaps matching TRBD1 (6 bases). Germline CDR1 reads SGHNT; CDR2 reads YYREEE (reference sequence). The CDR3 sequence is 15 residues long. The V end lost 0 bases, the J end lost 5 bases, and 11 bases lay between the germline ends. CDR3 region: CASSLDRVRTGELFF. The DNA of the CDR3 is TGTGCCAGCAGCTTGGACAGGGTGAGGACCGGGGAGCTGTTTTTT.

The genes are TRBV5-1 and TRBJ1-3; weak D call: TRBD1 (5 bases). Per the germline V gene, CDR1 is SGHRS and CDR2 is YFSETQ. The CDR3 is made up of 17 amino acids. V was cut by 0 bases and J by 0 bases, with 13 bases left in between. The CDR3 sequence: CASSLALGEFSGNTIYF. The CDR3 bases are TGCGCCAGCAGCTTGGCTTTAGGGGAGTTCTCTGGAAACACCATATATTTT.

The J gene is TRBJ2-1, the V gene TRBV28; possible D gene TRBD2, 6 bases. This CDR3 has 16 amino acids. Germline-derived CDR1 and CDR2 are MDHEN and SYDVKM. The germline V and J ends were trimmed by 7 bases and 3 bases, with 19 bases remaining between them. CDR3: CASTPQGGGGYNEQFF. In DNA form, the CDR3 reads TGTGCCAGCACACCCCAGGGTGGGGGAGGCTACAATGAGCAGTTCTTC. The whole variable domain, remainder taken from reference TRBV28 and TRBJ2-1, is DVKVTQSSRYLVKRTGEKVFLECVQDMDHENMFWYRQDPGLGLRLIYFSYDVKMKEKGDIPEGYSVSREKKERFSLILESASTNQTSMYLCASTPQGGGGYNEQFFGPGTRLTVL.

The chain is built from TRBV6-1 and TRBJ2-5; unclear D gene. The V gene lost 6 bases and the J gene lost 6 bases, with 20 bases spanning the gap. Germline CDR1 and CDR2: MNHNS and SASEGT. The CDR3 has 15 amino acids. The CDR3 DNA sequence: TGTGCCAGCAGCGCCGAACACGCACGAACGCAGACCCAGTACTTC. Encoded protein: CASSAEHARTQTQYF.

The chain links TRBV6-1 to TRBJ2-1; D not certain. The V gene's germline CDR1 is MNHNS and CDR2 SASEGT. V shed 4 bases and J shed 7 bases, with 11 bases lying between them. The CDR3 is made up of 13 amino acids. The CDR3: CASSAPVVNEQFF. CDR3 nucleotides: TGTGCCAGCAGTGCCCCGGTAGTTAATGAGCAGTTCTTC.

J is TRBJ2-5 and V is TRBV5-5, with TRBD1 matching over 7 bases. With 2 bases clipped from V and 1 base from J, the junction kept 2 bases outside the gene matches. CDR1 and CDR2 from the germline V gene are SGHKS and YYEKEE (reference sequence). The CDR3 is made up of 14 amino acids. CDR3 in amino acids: CASSFWTGQETQYF. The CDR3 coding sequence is TGTGCCAGCAGCTTCTGGACAGGCCAAGAGACCCAGTACTTC. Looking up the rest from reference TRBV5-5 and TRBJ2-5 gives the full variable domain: DAGVTQSPTHLIKTRGQQVTLRCSPISGHKSVSWYQQVLGQGPQFIFQYYEKEERGRGNFPDRFSARQFPNYSSELNVNALLLGDSALYLCASSFWTGQETQYFGPGTRLLVL.

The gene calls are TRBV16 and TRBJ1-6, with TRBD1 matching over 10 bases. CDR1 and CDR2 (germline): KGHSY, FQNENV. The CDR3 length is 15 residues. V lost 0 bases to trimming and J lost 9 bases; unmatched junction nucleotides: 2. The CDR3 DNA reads TGTGCCAGCAGCCAATCAGGGACAGGGGTTTCACCCCTCCACTTT. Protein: CASSQSGTGVSPLHF.

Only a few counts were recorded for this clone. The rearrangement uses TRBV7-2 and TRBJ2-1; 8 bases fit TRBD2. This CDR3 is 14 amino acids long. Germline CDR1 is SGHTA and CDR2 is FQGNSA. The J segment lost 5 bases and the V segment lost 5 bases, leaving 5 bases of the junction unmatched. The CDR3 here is CASSGLASHNEQFF. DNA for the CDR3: TGTGCCAGCAGCGGACTAGCATCCCACAATGAGCAGTTCTTC.